A selection of T cell receptor beta chains follows, all from one sample in a study of cytomegalovirus exposure and HLA in healthy donors. Repertoires were generated with immunoSEQ multiplex PCR, while TCRdb's copy carries only in-frame clones and drops some. Of nearly 100,000 clones detected, around 9.6% appear once; the ten largest clones hold around 5%. The sample taken for sequencing was PBMCs. The receptors come from a man aged 45-60 years in good health and CMV-seropositive. The CDR3 runs from the conserved cysteine through the conserved F or W. D genes are given only for firm matches. For some rows the clone size is stated as once, few or many, or as a class when expanded; others skip it.

J gene | V gene | D gene | clone size | CDR3 DNA | CDR3 protein
TRBJ1-1 | TRBV18 | - | - | TGTGCCAGCTGTTTAAGCGGGACACCCAACACTGAAGCTTTCTTT | CASCLSGTPNTEAFF
TRBJ2-5 | TRBV7-9 | TRBD1 | - | TGTGCCAGCAGCTTAGATTCGGCAGGGGGCAGGGAGACCCAGTACTTC | CASSLDSAGGRETQYF
TRBJ1-5 | TRBV19 | TRBD1 | - | TGTGCCAGTAGAGGACAGGGGACCCATAAAGTTCAACCCCAGCATTTT | CASRGQGTHKVQPQHF
TRBJ1-4 | TRBV19 | - | - | TGTGCCAGTAGTATTCGGACTAATGAAAAACTGTTTTTT | CASSIRTNEKLFF
TRBJ1-5 | TRBV29-1 | TRBD1 | few | TGCAGCGTTGGGGACAGGGTGGAGCAGCCCCAGCATTTT | CSVGDRVEQPQHF
TRBJ1-1 | TRBV29-1 | - | - | TGCAGCGTGCGGTGGGGGGGGACTGAAGCTTTCTTT | CSVRWGGTEAFF
TRBJ1-1 | TRBV7-2 | TRBD1 | many | TGTGCCAGCAGCTCGGACAGGGGTGAAGCTTTCTTT | CASSSDRGEAFF
TRBJ1-1 | TRBV19 | - | - | TGTGCCAGCCGACTGACGAACACTGAAGCTTTCTTT | CASRLTNTEAFF
TRBJ2-7 | TRBV30 | TRBD1 | - | TGTGCCTGGAACGAGGGACGGGGCAGTGGGGGACAGGACTACGAGCAGTACTTC | CAWNEGRGSGGQDYEQYF
TRBJ1-1 | TRBV28 | - | - | TGTGCCAGCAGTCCATCCCCGGGATACATGAACACTGAAGCTTTCTTT | CASSPSPGYMNTEAFF
TRBJ2-3 | TRBV9 | - | - | TGTGCCAGCAGCGTATACACTAGCAGCGCAGATACGCAGTATTTT | CASSVYTSSADTQYF
TRBJ1-2 | TRBV12-2 | - | many | TGTGCAAGTCGGAAGACCGGACAGTCCTATGGCTACACCTTC | CASRKTGQSYGYTF
TRBJ2-3 | TRBV19 | TRBD2 | - | TGTGCCAGTAGTAGGGCTAGCGGGAGCACAGATACGCAGTATTTT | CASSRASGSTDTQYF
TRBJ2-7 | TRBV6-5 | TRBD2 | - | TGTGCCAGCAGTCCCAGGTCTAGCGGGATGGGCGAGCAGTACTTC | CASSPRSSGMGEQYF
TRBJ2-1 | TRBV18 | TRBD2 | - | TGTGCCAGCTCACCAGGACTAGCGGGAGTCGAGCAGTTCTTC | CASSPGLAGVEQFF